The 4 T cell receptor beta chains below all came from one sample that was sequenced in a study of cytomegalovirus exposure and HLA in healthy donors. Use of 60 Vbeta and 13 Jbeta primers characterized the PCR. TCRdb's copy holds only in-frame clones and misses some; the assay was immunoSEQ multiplex PCR. The sample table sets out 130,000 to 150,000 clones. The specimen was PBMCs. Source of these receptors: a male donor in good health and CMV-seronegative.

J is TRBJ1-2 and V is TRBV5-6; the match to TRBD1 covers 10 bases. V was pared by 3 bases and J by 4 bases, with 12 bases of the junction left unmatched. The CDR3 loop spans 17 amino acids. Per the germline V gene, CDR1 is SGHDT and CDR2 is YYEEEE. CDR3 in amino acids: CASSSVGRDRGPYGYTF. The CDR3 DNA follows: TGTGCCAGCAGCTCAGTGGGCCGGGACAGGGGCCCCTATGGCTACACCTTC.

The chain combines TRBV7-9 with TRBJ2-4; 8 nucleotides agree with TRBD1. Germline V lookup: CDR1 SEHNR, CDR2 FQNEAQ (reference sequence). The CDR3 contains 14 residues. Losses at the gene ends were 5 bases for V and 10 bases for J; bases not matched to a gene: 10. CDR3 nucleotides: TGTGCCAGCAGCCTAAAAAGGGACAGGTCGATTCAGTACTTC. Translating gives CASSLKRDRSIQYF.

The chain uses TRBV5-8 and TRBJ2-7; 9 bases fit TRBD1. V shed 0 bases, J shed 3 bases, and the junction held 4 bases outside the gene matches. CDR3 size: 15 residues. From germline, CDR1 is SGHTS and CDR2 YDEGEE. DNA of the CDR3: TGTGCCAGCAGCTTGGCCAGACAGGGGGACTACGAGCAGTACTTC. Translated: CASSLARQGDYEQYF.

This chain connects TRBV30 to TRBJ2-2; a possible D gene is TRBD1 (5 bases). CDR1 is GTSNPN, CDR2 SVGIG, per germline (reference sequence). CDR3 length equals 12 residues. The germline V and J ends were trimmed by 7 bases and 7 bases, with 13 bases remaining between them. The CDR3: CASRQGIGELFF. The CDR3 DNA follows: TGTGCCTCCCGGCAGGGAATCGGGGAGCTGTTTTTT.